This TCR beta chain was captured in a study of blood T cell repertoires in COVID-19. Overall study: Some COVID-19 samples were acute and others convalescent; all came from the United States, Italy and Spain. T cells, B-cell-depleted T cells, or PBMCs provided the cDNA or gDNA that served as material.

In the source study's methods: How many nucleated cells were present was estimated from reference gene primer amplification. Libraries were prepared by immunoSEQ multiplex PCR; TCRdb keeps only in-frame clonotypes and omits some of them. The DNA was the basis for D and trimming; V, J and clone size are from that table. The sample lists some 150,000 clones, about 88% occurring once. This clone was counted a few times. V was clipped by 5 bases and J by 4 bases, with 18 bases between them. CDR3 length: 15 residues. CDR1 is SGHDT, CDR2 YYEEEE, per germline. J is TRBJ1-2 and V is TRBV5-6, with D possibly TRBD1 on 5 matching bases. The receptor comes from a man aged 40-49 years with acute or convalescent COVID-19. Sequencing was performed on peripheral blood. CDR3 in amino acids: CASSTAVRGTYGYTF. CDR3 DNA sequence: TGTGCCAGCAGTACCGCGGTCCGGGGGACCTATGGCTACACCTTC.